A few counts support the clone carrying this TCR beta chain. Researchers amplified the TCR beta CDR3 regions from RNA transcripts. HTBI primers were used for first-round RT-PCR of the TCR CDR3. TCRdb re-called the multiplex PCR reads with MiXCR, one entry per CDR3 protein. The top ten clones hold 45% to 55% of a sample with some 530,000 distinct CDR3 sequences, about 20% of them seen once. This sample is part of a study of T cells in Graves' hyperthyroidism and ophthalmopathy. Sequencing was performed on blood. This receptor was obtained from a woman in her seventies with Graves' ophthalmopathy.

The CDR3 nucleotides read TGTGCCAGCAGCCAAAGGCGGGGACAAAATAATGAAAAACTGTTTTTT. It is translated as CASSQRRGQNNEKLFF. This chain joins TRBV3-1 and TRBJ1-4, with D tentatively TRBD1 (6 bases). The CDR3 consists of 16 residues. The germline CDR1 and CDR2 sequences are LGHDT and YNNKEL (reference sequence). The ends were cut back, 2 bases at V and 4 bases at J, with 14 bases in the middle. Complete variable domain (other parts from reference TRBV3-1 and TRBJ1-4): DTAVSQTPKYLVTQMGNDKSIKCEQNLGHDTMYWYKQDSKKFLKIMFSYNNKELIINETVPNRFSPKSPDKAHLNLHINSLELGDSAVYFCASSQRRGQNNEKLFFGSGTQLSVL.